The 25 T cell receptor beta chains reported below all come from one sample, sequenced in a study of shared T cell receptors in the human thymus. Only in-frame clones appear in the TCRdb table, and some are missing; sequencing was by immunoSEQ multiplex PCR. The sample gives about 380,000 clones, over 90% of which show up once; 0.02% is in the top ten. The sequenced sample was thymocytes. The receptors derive from a human donor.

This chain links TRBV7-2 with TRBJ2-1; D remains unclear. The V end lost 7 bases, the J end lost 4 bases, and 11 bases lay between the germline ends. Germline V CDR1 and CDR2: SGHTA, FQGNSA. The CDR3 is made up of 13 amino acids. CDR3 sequence (DNA): TGTGCCAGCACCAGCCCCCTTTACAATGAGCAGTTCTTC. Translating it yields CASTSPLYNEQFF.

V is TRBV6-1 and J is TRBJ2-1; TRBD2 agrees at 10 bases. Germline trimming cut 6 bases from V and 4 bases from J; bases unmatched to any gene: 6. Looked up from germline, CDR1 is MNHNS and CDR2 is SASEGT. CDR3 length: 15 amino acids. In nucleotides, the CDR3 is TGTGCCAGCAGGCTGCGGACTAGCGGATACAATGAGCAGTTCTTC. This gives the protein CASRLRTSGYNEQFF.

The J gene is TRBJ2-3, the V gene TRBV7-9; the match to TRBD1 covers 9 bases. The germline V gene encodes CDR1 SEHNR and CDR2 FQNEAQ (reference sequence). CDR3 length: 16 residues. J gave up 6 bases and V 3 bases, and 10 bases lay outside the gene matches. The DNA for the CDR3 is TGTGCCAGCAGCTTTTCCCCCGGACAGGGGACCGATACGCAGTATTTT. Translation: CASSFSPGQGTDTQYF. Combining the CDR3 with reference TRBV7-9 and TRBJ2-3 gives the whole variable domain DTGVSQNPRHKITKRGQNVTFRCDPISEHNRLYWYRQTLGQGPEFLTYFQNEAQLEKSRLLSDRFSAERPKGSFSTLEIQRTEQGDSAMYLCASSFSPGQGTDTQYFGPGTRLTVL.

This chain links TRBV28 with TRBJ2-1; no reliable D call. This CDR3 comprises 12 residues. V lost 3 bases and J lost 5, with 5 bases in between. CDR1 and CDR2 (germline): MDHEN, SYDVKM. DNA for the CDR3: TGTGCCAGCAGTTTTAGGGACAATGAGCAGTTCTTC. Protein product: CASSFRDNEQFF.

The count of this clone is one. J is TRBJ1-4 and V is TRBV19; no definite D call. The V end lost 1 base, the J end lost 0 bases, and 6 bases lay between the germline ends. Germline V gene sequence: CDR1 LNHDA, CDR2 SQIVND (reference sequence). CDR3 length equals 15 residues. The CDR3 bases are TGTGCCAGTAGTATAGGTGCAGCAACTAATGAAAAACTGTTTTTT. Translated, it gives CASSIGAATNEKLFF.

The chain is built from TRBV6-6 and TRBJ2-2, with 10 bases fitting TRBD1. Germline loops: CDR1 MNHNY, CDR2 SVGAGI (reference sequence). V trimming: 10 bases; J trimming: 3 bases; junction bases outside the gene matches: 5. The CDR3 length is 14 residues. The CDR3 sequence is CATSGTGDTGELFF. As DNA, the CDR3 is TGTGCCACCTCCGGGACAGGGGACACCGGGGAGCTGTTTTTT.

This chain joins TRBV25-1 and TRBJ1-1; D is undetermined. The germline V gene has CDR1 MGHDK and CDR2 SYGVNS. V lost 3 bases and J 1 base, leaving 15 bases between the germline ends. The CDR3 sequence is 16 residues long. For the CDR3, the DNA is TGTGCCAGCAGTGATAAAGTAATGGTGGGGAACACTGAAGCTTTCTTT. Translating it yields CASSDKVMVGNTEAFF.

The rearrangement joins TRBV2 to TRBJ2-7, with 12 bases aligning to TRBD2. With V trimmed by 3 bases and J by 2 bases, 8 bases remained unmatched. Germline V CDR1 and CDR2: SNHLY, FYNNEI. There are 17 residues in the CDR3. In DNA, the CDR3 is TGTGCCAGCAGTGAGGCGACTAGCGGGAGTTACGCCTACGAGCAGTACTTC. It encodes CASSEATSGSYAYEQYF.

The chain combines TRBV29-1 with TRBJ1-2; 8 bases line up with TRBD1. After removal of 3 bases from V and 1 base from J, the junction contained 7 bases not matched to a gene. The CDR3 loop spans 15 amino acids. The V gene's germline CDR1 is SQVTM and CDR2 ANQGSEA. The chain's CDR3 is CSVEDRERGNYGYTF. CDR3 in DNA: TGCAGCGTTGAGGACAGGGAGAGGGGTAACTATGGCTACACCTTC.

The chain is built from TRBV6-5 and TRBJ2-7; no clear D gene. Trimming pared 7 bases from V and 5 bases from J, leaving 9 bases between. The germline V gene has CDR1 MNHEY and CDR2 SVGAGI. This CDR3 region has 11 residues. DNA for the CDR3: TGTGCCAGCAAAAAAAGGGACGAGCAGTACTTC. Protein product: CASKKRDEQYF.

In this sample, this clone turned up a few times. The chain combines TRBV6-6 with TRBJ2-7; D unresolved. From germline, CDR1 is MNHNY and CDR2 SVGAGI (reference sequence). V lost 1 base and J lost 5, with 12 bases in between. The CDR3 runs 14 residues. This chain's CDR3 is CASSYFLGFHEQYF. In nucleotides, the CDR3 is TGTGCCAGCAGTTACTTTCTGGGGTTCCACGAGCAGTACTTC.

The table lists this clone with a count of one. The chain is built from TRBV19 and TRBJ2-5, with D unresolved. V lost 1 base to trimming and J lost 2 bases, with 5 bases between them. This CDR3 is 13 amino acids long. The V gene's germline CDR1 is LNHDA and CDR2 SQIVND (reference sequence). The CDR3 DNA reads as TGTGCCAGTAGTATAGGGGAACAAGAGACCCAGTACTTC. Translating it yields CASSIGEQETQYF.

The CDR3 DNA is TGTGCCAGCAGCTCTAATGAGCAGTTCTTC. It translates to CASSSNEQFF. This chain links TRBV7-2 with TRBJ2-1, with no clear D. The CDR3 consists of 10 residues. Trimming cost V 4 bases and J 7 bases, with 2 bases left between them. Germline assignment: CDR1 SGHTA and CDR2 FQGNSA.

This clone has just one count. The gene calls are TRBV7-9 and TRBJ1-2, with D perhaps matching TRBD1 (6 bases). CDR1 and CDR2 from the germline V gene are SEHNR and FQNEAQ (reference sequence). V lost 5 bases and J lost 5, with 24 bases in between. The CDR3 consists of 17 residues. Here the CDR3 DNA reads TGTGCCAGCAGCCCCAAGGACGGGGACAACTTTTCTTATGGCTACACCTTC. Translation gives CASSPKDGDNFSYGYTF.

This clone was recorded only once. The chain has TRBV19 and TRBJ2-4; 8 nucleotides agree with TRBD1. Looked up from germline, CDR1 is LNHDA and CDR2 is SQIVND (reference sequence). Trimming at V came to 3 bases and at J to 3 bases, leaving 4 bases not matched to a gene. There are 15 residues in the CDR3. The CDR3 coding sequence is TGTGCCAGTAGTATGACAGGGGATGGCAAAAACATTCAGTACTTC. It codes for CASSMTGDGKNIQYF.

The V call is TRBV4-1, the J call TRBJ1-1, with D possibly being TRBD1 (5 bases). The CDR3 is 15 residues long. The V gene lost 4 bases and the J gene lost 2 bases, with 14 bases spanning the gap. Per the germline V gene, CDR1 is MGHRA and CDR2 is YSYEKL. CDR3 sequence: CASSPLGGGNTEAFF. CDR3 bases: TGCGCCAGCAGCCCTCTCGGGGGTGGAAACACTGAAGCTTTCTTT.

The V gene is TRBV27, the J gene TRBJ2-2, with 8 bases matching TRBD2. The CDR3 spans 18 residues. With 6 bases clipped from V and 4 bases from J, the junction kept 16 bases outside the gene matches. Germline V gene sequence: CDR1 MNHEY, CDR2 SMNVEV (reference sequence). Written as DNA, the CDR3 is TGTGCCAGCAGACCTCCCCTTCCCAGACTAGCGAGCACCGGGGAGCTGTTTTTT. It yields the protein CASRPPLPRLASTGELFF.

V gene TRBV18 combines with J gene TRBJ2-4; TRBD1 matches at 7 bases. Germline CDR1 is KGHSH and CDR2 is LQKENI. This CDR3 contains 17 residues. The junction had 12 bases not matched to a gene; V was cut back by 6 bases and J by 1 base. The CDR3 nucleotides read TGTGCCAGCTCCGAACACAGGGGTGGGCCCGCCAAAAACATTCAGTACTTC. Its protein is CASSEHRGGPAKNIQYF. Full variable domain (missing parts from reference TRBV18 and TRBJ2-4): NAGVMQNPRHLVRRRGQEARLRCSPMKGHSHVYWYRQLPEEGLKFMVYLQKENIIDESGMPKERFSAEFPKEGPSILRIQQVVRGDSAAYFCASSEHRGGPAKNIQYFGAGTRLSVL.

V is TRBV19 and J is TRBJ1-1; TRBD1 might be the D (6 bases). Per the germline V gene, CDR1 is LNHDA and CDR2 is SQIVND (reference sequence). Trimming took off 0 bases at V and 4 bases at J, with 15 bases between the two ends. This CDR3 is 16 amino acids long. The DNA of the CDR3 is TGTGCCAGTAGTATAGATCGGGGGGCCCTGGGCACTGAAGCTTTCTTT. It codes for CASSIDRGALGTEAFF.

The V and J genes are TRBV5-4 and TRBJ2-1, with D unresolved. The CDR3 runs 11 residues. Germline V lookup: CDR1 SGHNT, CDR2 YYREEE (reference sequence). V lost 9 bases and J lost 5, with 9 bases in between. The CDR3 sequence: CATKTHNEQFF. DNA of the CDR3: TGTGCCACTAAGACCCACAATGAGCAGTTCTTC.

The rearrangement links TRBV6-5 to TRBJ1-2; 8 nucleotides match TRBD1. Looked up from germline, CDR1 is MNHEY and CDR2 is SVGAGI. The CDR3 is 16 amino acids. The ends lost 0 bases at V and 4 bases at J; junction bases unmatched: 7. The CDR3: CASSYSLWTGSYGYTF. CDR3 DNA: TGTGCCAGCAGTTACTCATTATGGACAGGGAGCTATGGCTACACCTTC.

V gene TRBV11-3 combines with J gene TRBJ2-2; a weak D match, TRBD1 (6 bases). Germline-derived CDR1 and CDR2 are SGHNT and YENEEA. The CDR3 sequence is 15 residues long. V was shortened by 5 bases and J by 1 base, with 11 bases between the two germline ends. In nucleotides, the CDR3 is TGTGCCAGCAGCCCGACAGGACTGAACACCGGGGAGCTGTTTTTT. Residues: CASSPTGLNTGELFF.

The chain employs TRBV28 and TRBJ1-2, with 10 bases that match TRBD1. This CDR3 is built from 17 residues. Germline values: CDR1 MDHEN, CDR2 SYDVKM. Trimming removed 5 bases from V and 8 bases from J; junction bases left unmatched: 17. The CDR3 reads CASSPGGGQGKSSGYTF. Written as DNA, the CDR3 is TGTGCCAGCAGTCCCGGGGGGGGACAGGGGAAAAGTAGCGGCTACACCTTC.

This clone was recorded a few times. This chain connects TRBV11-3 to TRBJ2-1; D gene ambiguous. V lost 5 bases and J 5 bases, leaving 13 bases between the germline ends. The germline V gene has CDR1 SGHNT and CDR2 YENEEA. The CDR3 runs to 14 residues. The CDR3 bases are TGTGCCAGCAGCCCCAGGTCCGGCCACAATGAGCAGTTCTTC. Protein: CASSPRSGHNEQFF.

This chain links TRBV6-6 with TRBJ2-3; D possibly corresponds to TRBD2 (6 bases). CDR1 MNHNY and CDR2 SVGAGI come from the germline V gene (reference sequence). This CDR3 spans 16 amino acids. V gave up 6 bases and J gave up 3 bases, with 19 bases separating them. CDR3 loop: CASRHPGTQRTDTQYF. In nucleotides, the CDR3 is TGTGCCAGCAGACATCCCGGGACTCAACGTACAGATACGCAGTATTTT.